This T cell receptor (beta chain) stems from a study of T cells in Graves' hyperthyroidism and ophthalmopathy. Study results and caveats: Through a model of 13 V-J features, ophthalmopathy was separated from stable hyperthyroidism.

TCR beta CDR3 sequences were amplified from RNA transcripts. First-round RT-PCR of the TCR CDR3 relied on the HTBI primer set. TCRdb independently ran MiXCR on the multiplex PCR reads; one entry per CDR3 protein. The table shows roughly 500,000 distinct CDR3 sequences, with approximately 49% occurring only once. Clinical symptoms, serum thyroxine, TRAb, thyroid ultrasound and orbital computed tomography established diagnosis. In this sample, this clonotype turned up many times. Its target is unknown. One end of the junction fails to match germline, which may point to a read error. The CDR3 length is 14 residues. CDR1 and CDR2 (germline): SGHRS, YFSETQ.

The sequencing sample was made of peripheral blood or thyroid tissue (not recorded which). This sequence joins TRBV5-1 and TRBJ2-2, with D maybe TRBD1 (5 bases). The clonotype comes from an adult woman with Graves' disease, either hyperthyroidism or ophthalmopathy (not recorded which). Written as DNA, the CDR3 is TGTGCCAGCAGTTTAGACAGGAACACCGGGGAGCTGTTTTTT. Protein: CASSLDRNTGELFF.